The 6 T cell receptor beta chains listed next were all sequenced from one sample in a study of blood T cell repertoires in COVID-19. Sequencing used immunoSEQ multiplex PCR; TCRdb keeps in-frame clones, though not all of them. Among 250,000 or so clones listed, roughly 90% were seen once. The sequencing input was peripheral blood. These receptors were collected from a woman under 40 with active or convalescent COVID-19.

This clone was counted a few times. The CDR3, as DNA: TGTGCCAGCAGTCCAGGACAGCAGAGCTCTGGAAACACCATATATTTT. Encoded protein: CASSPGQQSSGNTIYF. The rearrangement joins TRBV7-9 to TRBJ1-3; tentatively, D is TRBD1 (6 bases). The germline V gene has CDR1 SEHNR and CDR2 FQNEAQ (reference sequence). The CDR3 is 16 amino acids. V lost 6 bases, J lost 0 bases, and 15 bases lay in between.

The chain joins TRBV11-3 to TRBJ2-1; no firm D call. With 5 bases removed from V and 4 bases from J, the gap between germline ends came to 9 bases. This CDR3 is built from 13 residues. Germline CDR1 reads SGHNT; CDR2 reads YENEEA. The CDR3 loop reads CASSPRGYNEQFF. The CDR3 nucleotides read TGTGCCAGCAGCCCTCGAGGATACAATGAGCAGTTCTTC. The entire variable domain, with the rest obtained from reference TRBV11-3 and TRBJ2-1, is as follows: EAGVVQSPRYKIIEKKQPVAFWCNPISGHNTLYWYLQNLGQGPELLIRYENEEAVDDSQLPKDRFSAERLKGVDSTLKIQPAELGDSAVYLCASSPRGYNEQFFGPGTRLTVL.

The chain recombines TRBV6-5 with TRBJ1-4; 11 nucleotides line up with TRBD1. V was clipped by 5 bases and J by 7 bases; unmatched bases: 6. This CDR3 has 15 residues. Looked up from germline, CDR1 is MNHEY and CDR2 is SVGAGI. For the CDR3, the DNA is TGTGCCAGCAGTACCGGACAGGGGGCGAGTGAAAAACTGTTTTTT. It specifies CASSTGQGASEKLFF.

The V call is TRBV6-5, the J call TRBJ2-3, with 8 bases fitting TRBD2. The CDR3 loop spans 14 amino acids. CDR1 MNHEY and CDR2 SVGAGI come from the germline V gene. Trimming took 6 bases from V and 6 from J; bases not matched to a gene: 8. CDR3 in DNA: TGTGCCAGCAGGTGGACTAGCCAGTTTGATACGCAGTATTTT. As protein: CASRWTSQFDTQYF.

V and J are TRBV3-1 (or the pseudogene TRBV3-2) and TRBJ1-6, with D possibly matching TRBD1 (6 bases). Germline V lookup: CDR1 LGHDT, CDR2 YNNKEL (reference sequence). The V end lost 1 base, the J end lost 10 bases, and 14 bases lay between the germline ends. The CDR3 has 15 amino acids. The CDR3 loop reads CASSQGVGAQSPLHF. The CDR3 coding sequence is TGTGCCAGCAGCCAAGGGGTGGGGGCACAGTCACCCCTCCACTTT.

The rearrangement uses TRBV7-2 and TRBJ1-3; a possible D gene is TRBD1 (6 bases). This CDR3 is 14 amino acids long. Trimming cost V 5 bases and J 2 bases, with 10 bases left between them. In germline, CDR1 is SGHTA, CDR2 FQGNSA. CDR3 amino acids: CASSHGGPGNTIYF. The CDR3 DNA is TGTGCCAGCAGCCACGGGGGGCCTGGAAACACCATATATTTT.